The subject of this entry is one T cell receptor beta chain. The antigen is not known. The ends lost 3 bases at V and 4 bases at J; junction bases unmatched: 4. Germline V lookup: CDR1 LNHDA, CDR2 SQIVND (reference sequence). CDR3 size: 14 residues. The record originates from a study of cytomegalovirus exposure and HLA in healthy donors. Study observations and caveats: It was reported that the classifier diagnosed cytomegalovirus status with high specificity and sensitivity in both the original and validation cohorts. A later analysis associated roughly 15,000 TCR beta sequences with HLA alleles at a 0.05 false discovery rate.

It was with 60 Vbeta and 13 Jbeta primers that the PCR ran. Libraries were prepared by immunoSEQ multiplex PCR; TCRdb keeps only in-frame clonotypes and omits some of them. Of about 97,000 clones in the sample, approximately 73% are singletons; the top ten hold less than 4%. The V and J genes are TRBV19 and TRBJ2-7, with 9 bases lining up with TRBD1. The sequenced sample was PBMCs. The clonotype originates from a man aged 35 to 55 in good health and CMV-seronegative. DNA of the CDR3: TGTGCCAGTAGTATCACAGGGGGCCCTTACGAGCAGTACTTC. Amino acid sequence: CASSITGGPYEQYF.